This T cell receptor (beta chain) was recorded in a study of T cell repertoires in cytomegalovirus infection (dated by TCRdb to about 2019). General notes on the study: Donor HLA type was relevant to the analysis, because carriage of CMV infection together with the matching HLA type was indicated by public TCR beta signatures.

The paper as a whole reports these results and caveats: In both this cohort and an independent roughly 350-donor cohort, the cumulative frequency of public TCR beta family members distinguished carriers of CMV infection plus the relevant HLA type. In the ex vivo response, HLA-C-restricted CMV-specific TCR beta clonotypes were dominant, and in two of eight donors the single most frequent clonotype came from this HLA-C-restricted group.

Concerning this clonotype: What this receptor recognizes is not known. Per-nucleotide qualities are absent, and no much larger clonotype sits a single base away.

The instrument given in TCRdb is Illumina HiSeq 1500. The public reads were reanalyzed by TCRdb: fastp trimming at Q25, MiXCR alignment, in-frame beta chains only. Each record represents a unique CDR3 protein, reported with the most common genes and DNA among its rows. This sample is represented by approximately 7,500 distinct CDR3 sequences; roughly 53% of them were singletons. The ten most abundant clones make up 55% to 80% of the sample. The receptor was derived from a human donor in good health (CMV status not recorded). Some clones in this sample may be carry-over from other donors' samples. The specimen was PBMCs, sequenced either directly or after in vitro stimulation (not recorded which).

This receptor carries the CDR3 CFSKESLSPCGGYTF. The DNA sequence reads TGTTTCAGCAAGGAAAGCCTCTCCCCCTGTGGAGGCTACACCTTC. The chain employs TRBV2 and TRBJ1-2; there is no confident call for the D gene. The germline V gene encodes CDR1 SNHLY and CDR2 FYNNEI. Reading from cysteine to phenylalanine, the CDR3 counts 15 amino acids. The DNA shown is the 45-base CDR3, in frame from base 1.